This TCR beta chain was recovered during a study of cytomegalovirus exposure and HLA in healthy donors (dated 2017 in TCRdb). Concerning the study at large: According to an earlier analysis of several hundred of the donors, some 180 million T cells yielded some 110 million unique TCR beta sequences and 250 to 350 Gb of sequence data. Around 330 gigabases of sequencing data and around 80 million unique TCR sequences made up an early release that covered fewer than 650 HLA-typed donors. The genetic ancestry cluster associated with self-reported Caucasian donors included about four fifths of the approximately 400 genotyped donors. The aim of the study was to test whether cataloging public T cell receptors could identify signatures of past pathogen exposure. Using immunosequencing, the study profiled T cell repertoires from roughly 650 subjects and related those repertoires to cytomegalovirus serostatus. A separate validation cohort of 100 to 150 different subjects was used in addition to the roughly 720-subject first cohort. High-throughput TCR immunosequencing, statistical association of individual TCRs with disease status, and machine learning were combined to predict cytomegalovirus infection status. A later analysis re-examined previously published TCR beta repertoires from several hundred donors and added high-resolution HLA genotyping to investigate patterns of TCR occurrence. The later analysis used no new phenotypic data to find candidate immune exposures, relying instead on TCR beta sequences and their occurrence across donors. An earlier analysis of 587 of the donors used high-throughput TCR beta sequencing to judge whether each TCR beta V gene segment behaved as functional or pseudogenic. Donor age, sex, ethnicity and CMV serostatus were compiled alongside the repertoire data. A later genetic analysis took genome-wide SNP genotypes for 398 of the 666 donors and used that subset as a discovery cohort. All discovery cohort repertoires had been generated on a single sequencing platform. HLA typing included class I and class II loci at four-digit resolution. The number of typed donors differed by locus: roughly 629-640 for A, B, C, DRB1 and DQB1; about 520 for DQA1; roughly 600 for DPA1; and around 450 for DPB1. Four to six DR-DQ haplotypes were handled as single units for association and clustering, since linkage in the cohort was strong. On average, 235,054 unique TCR beta nucleotide sequences were sequenced per donor among about 400 genotyped donors of the cohort, with roughly 18% of those sequences being non-productive. Here is what the overall study found, with its caveats: Compared with the roughly 670-donor mean, donors in an Asian-associated ancestry cluster had fewer N-insertions in productive TCRs, according to a later genetic analysis. In a later analysis, HLA-associated TCR beta chains showed more clonal expansion and lower generation probabilities than non-associated chains that were equally common. In this cohort, only TCR beta chains were sequenced, and detectable features were limited by the absence of alpha or paired-chain data. In vitro tests confirmed that three of the cytomegalovirus-associated TCR beta chains recognize cytomegalovirus antigens. Most TCR sequences were seen in very few donors, while some public TCRs were found in many individuals. According to a later analysis, parvovirus B19, influenza, CMV and Epstein-Barr virus appeared linked to several top co-occurrence clusters. The study listed 150 to 200 TCR beta chains as associated with cytomegalovirus. The 87-base-pair reads could not distinguish some IMGT-functional V segments, including TRBV6-2 and TRBV6-3, so those segments were excluded. When HLA alleles, especially DR and DQ, strongly co-occurred, attributing TCR associations to individual alleles was difficult. The authors suggested that the approach could potentially be extended to other disease states and immunological phenotypes. HLA typing was unavailable for some donors at each locus, so association tests used only the typed subset. According to a later analysis, TCR association rates differed among HLA loci, with DRB1 alleles showing the most associated TCRs and HLA-C alleles showing the fewest. Broadly in line with IMGT annotations, most TCR beta V segments showed up in productive rearrangements about 87% or about 30% of the time in an earlier analysis of 450 to 750 of the donors. Roughly uniform sequencing depth across donors was assumed in presence/absence analyses, although this assumption may not hold. A cluster of highly shared sequence variants was judged likely to represent a technical artifact of the sequencing pipeline. An association between a missense DCLRE1C variant and V-gene and J-gene trimming of TCR beta chains was found in a later genetic analysis and replicated in an independent cohort. The classifier was reported to diagnose cytomegalovirus status with high specificity and sensitivity in both the original and validation cohorts. A further reported finding was that TCR beta sequences accurately predicted the HLA-A and HLA-B alleles for most subjects in the first cohort. A later analysis associated 16,951 TCR beta sequences with specific HLA alleles at a false discovery rate of 0.05. In a later analysis, most CMV-associated TCR beta chains were found to appear HLA-restricted, with HLA associations seemingly driven largely by CMV exposure. Because counts were too low, fewer than 20 rarely observed V segments, including chromosome 9 orphons, were excluded from the earlier analysis of some 590 of the donors. CMV serostatus was the only immune exposure information available for the cohort. Linkage disequilibrium might explain the correlated functional status among segregating V segments, but an unknown experimental factor could not be excluded.

Receptor amplification or capture employed the immunoSEQ multiplex PCR assay. For the multiplex PCR, a mixture combining 60 forward primers for TCR Vbeta segments and 13 reverse primers for TCR Jbeta segments was used. The CDR3 region of rearranged TCR beta genes was amplified from genomic DNA by a multiplex PCR assay. On the Illumina HiSeq System, the amplified TCR beta libraries were sequenced as 87-base-pair reads. On the study's bioinformatics: A later analysis counted about 80 million unique TCR beta chains across the 550 to 800 repertoires, and around 9.9 million of these chains were shared by at least two donors. Raw reads were error-corrected and collapsed into unique sequences with a nearest-neighbor algorithm that merged closely related sequences to remove PCR and sequencing errors. To assign V, D and J gene segments, CDR3 sequences were aligned to IMGT reference sequences. For a sequence to be retained, a match of at least six nucleotides to both a V gene segment and a J gene segment was required. Rearrangements were classified as productive when the CDR3 lacked stop codons and remained in frame with V and J, and all other rearrangements were classified as non-productive. Following IMGT convention, CDR3 was defined as the stretch from the second conserved V-encoded cysteine to the conserved J-encoded phenylalanine. In an earlier analysis of roughly 580 of the donors, sequences lacking an unambiguous match to a single V gene segment were excluded. An earlier analysis of a few hundred of the donors classified V segments as functional when productive rearrangements were above 56.7% and as segregating when the standard deviation between donors was above 5%. A statistical classification framework was developed to diagnose cytomegalovirus status using the catalog of TCR beta chain sequences. A later analysis assigned V and J genes by comparing TCR nucleotide sequences with IMGT/GENE-DB human TR gene sequences. Using the TCRdist pipeline, a later analysis assigned CDR3 sequences along with most-parsimonious VDJ recombination scenarios. In a later analysis, each TCR beta chain was defined by its CDR3 amino acid sequence together with its V-gene family, and reads without a unique V-gene family were excluded. In a later analysis, 450 to 600 highly shared, low-generation-probability nucleotide sequences were removed to address suspected cross-contamination and a sequencing artifact. In a later analysis, a clonal expansion index for each public chain was calculated from normalized within-repertoire ranks of inferred template counts. Generation probabilities in a later analysis came from a VDJ recombination model fitted to out-of-frame rearrangements, and those results were checked against IGoR. In a later analysis, TCR-TCR, TCR-HLA and TCR-CMV co-occurrence was scored with hypergeometric tests, and a repertoire-size bias correction was applied to TCR pairs. False discovery rates were estimated in a later analysis by permuting HLA or CMV assignments 20 times. In a later analysis, co-occurring TCRs were grouped with DBSCAN, and TCRdist sequence similarity was added when clustering was performed within HLA-allele-positive subsets. Co-occurrence clustering excluded repertoires with fewer than 30,000 or more than 120,000 public chains, plus five with anomalous nucleotide sharing. TCRdb's version of the immuneACCESS table is confined to in-frame rearrangements and falls short of the full clone set. An unresolved V gene accounts for under half of the shortfall where checked; the remainder is of unknown origin. Clone size and V and J calls were adopted from that table, with D and trimming inferred from the DNA. For this sample there are roughly 100,000 clones; approximately 9% appear just once. The ten largest clones take up around 4.9% of the sample.

CDR1 SGHTS and CDR2 YDEGEE were looked up in the germline V gene. V lost 2 bases and J lost 2 bases, and the count of bases not matched to a germline gene is 12. The cysteine opens and the phenylalanine closes a CDR3 of 18 amino acids. Only CDR3 DNA is held: 54 bases, read in frame from base 1. This clone was counted only a few times. Its cognate antigen has yet to be identified. No qualities accompany the bases; no much larger clone lies one base away. The cohort consisted of fewer than 700 healthy bone marrow donors. Cohort members were all nominally healthy when sampled, although unrecorded immune exposures were likely present. The donor tested CMV seropositive, placing the donor among the 289 seropositive members of the cohort. A peripheral blood sample was provided by each donor, and peripheral blood mononuclear cells were used for TCR beta sequencing. Genomic DNA extraction from the blood cell samples was performed with the Qiagen DNeasy Blood Extraction Kit.

This receptor chain uses TRBV5-8 and TRBJ2-3; the junction holds 9 bases that match TRBD2. The source is a man between 50 and 59 years old in good health and CMV-seropositive. What was sequenced was PBMCs. This receptor has the CDR3 CASSFGWASGKATDTQYF. The DNA sequence follows: TGTGCCAGCAGCTTCGGTTGGGCTAGCGGGAAGGCCACAGATACGCAGTATTTT.